This T cell receptor beta chain was sequenced for a study of cytomegalovirus exposure and HLA in healthy donors. The CDR3 is 14 amino acids. The V segment lost 3 bases and the J segment 5 bases; nucleotides outside the gene matches: 6. The germline gives CDR1 KGHSH, CDR2 LQKENI. With regard to this clone: Its antigen is not known.

Findings and limits, study-wide: As immune exposure information, only CMV serostatus was available.

Primers: 60 Vbeta forward and 13 Jbeta reverse. Repertoires were generated with immunoSEQ multiplex PCR, while TCRdb's copy carries only in-frame clones and drops some. Seen here are 200,000 to 250,000 clones, about three quarters observed once, and the top ten hold less than 3.5%. The TCR originated in an older woman in good health and CMV-seropositive. Material for sequencing was PBMCs. The V gene is TRBV18, the J gene TRBJ2-7; TRBD2 aligns across 8 bases. The CDR3 region has the DNA TGTGCCAGCTCACCGCTAGCGGGTCCTCACGAGCAGTACTTC. Translating gives CASSPLAGPHEQYF.